Each of the 28 T cell receptor beta chains below was sequenced from the same sample in a study of T cells in Graves' hyperthyroidism and ophthalmopathy. RNA transcripts were the template for amplifying TCR beta CDR3 regions. Carried out on the TCR CDR3, a first-round RT-PCR used the HTBI primer set. TCRdb reprocessed the multiplex PCR reads via MiXCR and lists one record per CDR3 protein. Of some 440,000 distinct CDR3 sequences in the sample, around a sixth were seen once. Material for sequencing was blood. These TCRs come from a woman under 30 with Graves' hyperthyroidism.

The J gene is TRBJ2-5, the V gene TRBV5-6, with D hard to call. The germline CDR1 and CDR2 sequences are SGHDT and YYEEEE. The CDR3 has 14 residues. The V end lost 0 bases, the J end lost 4 bases, and 10 bases lay between the germline ends. The CDR3 sequence: CASSLAAEPETQYF. CDR3 bases: TGTGCCAGCAGCTTGGCAGCTGAACCAGAGACCCAGTACTTC.

This clonotype came up many times. The chain couples TRBV5-5 to TRBJ1-4; a weak D match, TRBD1 (5 bases). V was trimmed by 4 bases and J by 6 bases, leaving 16 bases between them. The germline V gene has CDR1 SGHKS and CDR2 YYEKEE (reference sequence). This CDR3 contains 15 residues. The CDR3, as DNA: TGTGCCAGCAGCCCGGGGCCAGGGCGCGATGAAAAACTGTTTTTT. This codes for CASSPGPGRDEKLFF.

This clonotype was recorded many times. The chain couples TRBV12-3 or TRBV12-4 to TRBJ2-3; 9 nucleotides agree with TRBD2. The CDR3 is 14 residues long. Germline trimming cut 7 bases from V and 9 bases from J; bases unmatched to any gene: 11. CDR3 in amino acids: CASNPSGARETQYF. CDR3 DNA: TGTGCCAGCAATCCTAGCGGGGCCCGGGAGACGCAGTATTTT.

Notes on this clonotype: The junction departs from the called germline gene at one end, perhaps through a read error. The chain employs TRBV7-9 and TRBJ2-1, with 7 bases aligning to TRBD1. The CDR3 sequence is 17 residues long. The germline V gene encodes CDR1 SEHNR and CDR2 FQNEAQ (reference sequence). CDR3 bases: TGTGCCAGCAGATTAGACTCCGGGACAGTTTATACCTATGAGCAGTTCTTC. This encodes CASRLDSGTVYTYEQFF.

This clonotype was seen at least ten times. The J gene is TRBJ2-2, the V gene TRBV3-1, with no clear D. The CDR3 is made up of 13 amino acids. V lost 1 base and J 7 bases, leaving 7 bases between the germline ends. Germline V lookup: CDR1 LGHDT, CDR2 YNNKEL (reference sequence). As DNA, the CDR3 is TGTGCCAGCAGCCAAGGGGCTATCGGGGAGCTGTTTTTT. Protein product: CASSQGAIGELFF.

This clonotype has ten or more counts. The V gene is TRBV6-1, the J gene TRBJ1-2; unclear D gene. CDR3 length: 16 amino acids. The V end lost 2 bases, the J end lost 2 bases, and 15 bases lay between the germline ends. Looked up from germline, CDR1 is MNHNS and CDR2 is SASEGT. Here the CDR3 reads CASSERPPPVNYGYTF. CDR3 nucleotides: TGTGCCAGCAGTGAAAGACCCCCTCCAGTGAACTATGGCTACACCTTC.

V gene TRBV7-2 combines with J gene TRBJ2-5; TRBD1 or TRBD2 may be the D gene (7 bases each). In germline, CDR1 is SGHTA, CDR2 FQGNSA. This CDR3 is built from 15 residues. V was shortened by 5 bases and J by 4 bases, with 17 bases between the two germline ends. In DNA form, the CDR3 reads TGTGCCAGCAGCCCCCAACAGGGGAGGGGAGAGACCCAGTACTTC. It specifies CASSPQQGRGETQYF.

This clonotype was detected ten times or more. The chain links TRBV20-1 to TRBJ1-5; D ambiguous. The CDR3 covers 13 residues. Trimming took off 7 bases at V and 0 bases at J, with 10 bases between the two ends. Germline V gene data show CDR1 as DFQATT and CDR2 as SNEGSKA (reference sequence). For the CDR3, the DNA is TGCAGTGTAGCCAAAAATAGCAATCAGCCCCAGCATTTT. Translating gives CSVAKNSNQPQHF.

This clonotype was seen a handful of times. J is TRBJ1-3 and V is TRBV29-1, with D perhaps matching TRBD1 (5 bases). The germline V gene encodes CDR1 SQVTM and CDR2 ANQGSEA. Trimming removed 0 bases from V and 3 bases from J, with 9 bases in between. The CDR3 consists of 14 residues. The CDR3 DNA is TGCAGCGTTGAAGAACCCAGGGATGGAAACACCATATATTTT. Translating gives CSVEEPRDGNTIYF.

The rearrangement joins TRBV25-1 to TRBJ1-3; D is unclear. From germline, CDR1 is MGHDK and CDR2 SYGVNS. V was shortened by 4 bases and J by 2 bases, with 3 bases between the two germline ends. The CDR3 is made up of 12 amino acids. The CDR3 is CASSAAGNTIYF. The CDR3 DNA reads as TGTGCCAGCAGTGCGGCTGGAAACACCATATATTTT.

Only a few counts were recorded for this clonotype. The chain employs TRBV11-3 and TRBJ2-5; D may match TRBD1 or TRBD2 (5 bases each). The germline V gene has CDR1 SGHNT and CDR2 YENEEA. Trimming stripped 4 bases from V and 1 base from J, with 10 bases between. The CDR3 has 14 residues. CDR3 coding DNA: TGTGCCAGCAGCTCGGGGACGGTCCAAGAGACCCAGTACTTC. Its protein product is CASSSGTVQETQYF.

This clonotype appeared many times. The chain couples TRBV4-1 to TRBJ2-3, with TRBD2 matching 10 bases. The ends lost 1 base at V and 5 bases at J; junction bases unmatched: 12. Germline CDR1 is MGHRA and CDR2 is YSYEKL. The CDR3 length is 18 residues. The CDR3 spells CASSQGLSGTSAGDTQYF. In nucleotides, the CDR3 is TGCGCCAGCAGCCAAGGGCTGTCCGGGACTAGCGCTGGAGATACGCAGTATTTT.

The rearrangement joins TRBV12-3 or TRBV12-4 to TRBJ1-6, with 11 positions matching TRBD1. V shed 5 bases and J 14 bases; nucleotides not matched to a gene: 11. The CDR3 totals 15 residues. The DNA of the CDR3 is TGTGCCAGCAGTCGCGGGACAGGGGGTGGTGGGGCCCTCCACTTT. Protein sequence: CASSRGTGGGGALHF.

In its sample, this clonotype was seen many times. This chain uses TRBV2 with TRBJ1-4, with a possible D match to TRBD1 (6 bases). Germline CDR1 SNHLY, CDR2 FYNNEI. V was shortened by 8 bases and J by 0 bases, with 13 bases between the two germline ends. There are 15 residues in the CDR3. The CDR3, as DNA: TGTGCCAGCCTGGGGGGCAGAACAACTAATGAAAAACTGTTTTTT. It is translated as CASLGGRTTNEKLFF. The entire variable domain, with the rest obtained from reference TRBV2 and TRBJ1-4, is as follows: EPEVTQTPSHQVTQMGQEVILRCVPISNHLYFYWYRQILGQKVEFLVSFYNNEISEKSEIFDDQFSVERPDGSNFTLKIRSTKLEDSAMYFCASLGGRTTNEKLFFGSGTQLSVL.

This clonotype was seen at least ten times. This chain joins TRBV28 and TRBJ2-7; D perhaps matches TRBD2 (5 bases). Germline V lookup: CDR1 MDHEN, CDR2 SYDVKM. V dropped 2 bases and J dropped 4 bases, with 21 bases sitting between them. The CDR3 consists of 17 residues. The CDR3 protein is CASSLNKDWFVWYEQYF. The CDR3 nucleotides are TGTGCCAGCAGTTTAAATAAGGACTGGTTTGTTTGGTACGAGCAGTACTTC.

The sample holds a few counts of this clonotype. V and J are TRBV5-1 and TRBJ1-1; a weak D match, TRBD1 (6 bases). Trimming cost V 5 bases and J 4 bases, with 15 bases left between them. The CDR3 spans 14 residues. In germline, CDR1 is SGHRS, CDR2 YFSETQ. CDR3 in amino acids: CASSLQGWGTEAFF. The CDR3 DNA is TGCGCCAGCAGTTTACAGGGTTGGGGCACTGAAGCTTTCTTT. Full variable domain (rest looked up from reference TRBV5-1 and TRBJ1-1): KAGVTQTPRYLIKTRGQQVTLSCSPISGHRSVSWYQQTPGQGLQFLFEYFSETQRNKGNFPGRFSGRQFSNSRSEMNVSTLELGDSALYLCASSLQGWGTEAFFGQGTRLTVV.

This clonotype was seen ten or more times. V is TRBV20-1 and J is TRBJ2-1; 11 bases map to TRBD2. Germline loops: CDR1 DFQATT, CDR2 SNEGSKA (reference sequence). The J segment lost 3 bases and the V segment lost 4 bases, leaving 8 bases of the junction unmatched. The CDR3 extends over 16 amino acids. In nucleotides, the CDR3 is TGCAGTGCTACGAAAATAGCGGGAGGGAGCTACAATGAGCAGTTCTTC. The encoded protein is CSATKIAGGSYNEQFF.

This clonotype has a handful of counts. Given a much more abundant clone one base away, this may be a read error. The chain recombines TRBV20-1 with TRBJ2-7; no clear D gene. CDR1 and CDR2 from the germline V gene are DFQATT and SNEGSKA (reference sequence). The CDR3 extends over 12 amino acids. This chain's CDR3 is CSARRSSYGQYF. CDR3 bases: TGCAGTGCTAGGCGGAGCTCCTACGGGCAGTACTTC.

Many counts were recorded for this clonotype. J is TRBJ1-3 and V is TRBV30; D gene ambiguous. Trimming cost V 0 bases and J 1 base, with 1 base left between them. The CDR3 consists of 12 residues. Germline values: CDR1 GTSNPN, CDR2 SVGIG (reference sequence). The CDR3 is CAWSVSGNTIYF. For the CDR3, the DNA is TGTGCCTGGAGTGTATCTGGAAACACCATATATTTT.

The J gene is TRBJ2-1, the V gene TRBV9; TRBD1 is a possible D gene (6 bases). The V end was cut by 3 bases, the J end by 9 bases, with 16 bases between. Germline V gene lookup returns CDR1 SGDLS and CDR2 YYNGEE. The CDR3 is made up of 14 amino acids. The chain's CDR3 is CASSEKGVASEQFF. CDR3 nucleotide sequence: TGTGCCAGCAGCGAGAAGGGGGTAGCAAGTGAGCAGTTCTTC.

The chain carries TRBV10-2 and TRBJ2-7; 11 bases line up with TRBD1. V dropped 6 bases and J dropped 1; count of bases not matched to a gene: 5. Germline loops: CDR1 WSHSY, CDR2 SAAADI. The length of the CDR3 is 15 residues. In DNA form, the CDR3 reads TGCGCCAGCAGCGACGGACAGGGGGCTTCCTACGAGCAGTACTTC. Its protein product is CASSDGQGASYEQYF.

This clonotype was detected ten times or more. The V gene is TRBV6-6, the J gene TRBJ2-5, with unresolved D. CDR3 size: 14 residues. Trimming took off 0 bases at V and 2 bases at J, with 7 bases between the two ends. Germline V gene lookup returns CDR1 MNHNY and CDR2 SVGAGI (reference sequence). The CDR3 sequence: CASSYSGSQETQYF. The CDR3 coding sequence is TGTGCCAGCAGTTACTCTGGCAGTCAAGAGACCCAGTACTTC.

The gene calls are TRBV3-1 and TRBJ2-5, with TRBD2 matching over 7 bases. The CDR3 has 15 amino acids. CDR1 and CDR2 from the germline V gene are LGHDT and YNNKEL (reference sequence). The V gene end was trimmed by 1 base and the J gene end by 7 bases; junction bases not matched to a gene: 9. In DNA, the CDR3 is TGTGCCAGCAGCCAAGGTGCGGGGCCGGGGGGGACCCAGTACTTC. Its translation: CASSQGAGPGGTQYF.

Notes on this clonotype: This could be a read error, since a much larger clone is one nucleotide away. V is TRBV20-1 and J is TRBJ2-7; 7 nucleotides agree with TRBD2. This CDR3 spans 14 amino acids. Per the germline V gene, CDR1 is DFQATT and CDR2 is SNEGSKA (reference sequence). The J segment lost 5 bases and the V segment lost 1 base, leaving 8 bases of the junction unmatched. CDR3 residues: CSARGVPTSDEQYF. CDR3 nucleotides: TGCAGTGCTAGAGGGGTCCCCACTAGCGACGAGCAGTACTTC.

This clonotype has at least ten counts. The rearrangement uses TRBV7-8 and TRBJ2-1, with 7 bases lining up with TRBD1. This CDR3 comprises 15 residues. V shed 4 bases, J shed 8 bases, and the junction held 11 bases outside the gene matches. CDR1 SGHVS and CDR2 FQNEAQ come from the germline V gene. This CDR3 reads CASSSRGGVGDEQFF. CDR3 DNA sequence: TGTGCCAGCAGCTCGCGAGGGGGCGTTGGCGATGAGCAGTTCTTC.

The gene calls are TRBV20-1 and TRBJ1-2, with D possibly TRBD1 on 5 matching bases. The CDR3 is made up of 15 amino acids. V was cut by 6 bases and J by 4 bases, with 21 bases left in between. The V gene's germline CDR1 is DFQATT and CDR2 SNEGSKA (reference sequence). The CDR3 is CSATTPGRRGYGYTF. The CDR3, as DNA: TGCAGTGCCACCACCCCGGGACGGCGGGGCTATGGCTACACCTTC.

This clonotype was counted many times. The chain carries TRBV7-2 and TRBJ2-7; 7 nucleotides agree with TRBD2. Losses at the gene ends were 5 bases for V and 6 bases for J; bases not matched to a gene: 16. The CDR3 covers 16 residues. The germline CDR1 and CDR2 sequences are SGHTA and FQGNSA. CDR3 nucleotides: TGTGCCAGCAGCCTGGGCGGGGCGGGAGCGCTTCGCGAGCAGTACTTC. This sequence encodes CASSLGGAGALREQYF. Using reference TRBV7-2 and TRBJ2-7 for the parts outside the CDR3, the full variable domain is GAGVSQSPSNKVTEKGKDVELRCDPISGHTALYWYRQSLGQGLEFLIYFQGNSAPDKSGLPSDRFSAERTGGSVSTLTIQRTQQEDSAVYLCASSLGGAGALREQYFGPGTRLTVT.

V gene TRBV12-3 or TRBV12-4 combines with J gene TRBJ2-1; 10 bases align to TRBD2. The CDR3 is 15 amino acids. V shed 5 bases, J shed 8 bases, and the junction held 9 bases outside the gene matches. The CDR3 DNA follows: TGTGCCAGCAGTCAGGTAGCGGGGGGCCCGGATGAGCAGTTCTTC. Translating it yields CASSQVAGGPDEQFF.